These 14 T cell receptor beta chains were sequenced from one sample in a study of siplizumab effects on memory and regulatory T cells. Profiling relied on immunoSEQ multiplex PCR, and the TCRdb table lists in-frame clones only, not all of them. The sample lists 90,000 to 120,000 clones; more than 85% were seen once. Sequencing was done on a sample of CD4+ T cells sorted from blood. All receptors come from a human donor in good health. Some clones in this sample may be carry-over from other donors' samples.

The chain is built from TRBV6-1 and TRBJ2-3; D not resolved. Germline loops: CDR1 MNHNS, CDR2 SASEGT. This CDR3 region has 15 residues. V lost 3 bases, J lost 2 bases, and 12 bases lay in between. CDR3 coding DNA: TGTGCCAGCAGTGATATTATACAGCACACAGATACGCAGTATTTT. This encodes CASSDIIQHTDTQYF.

This clone was seen more than once but under ten times. The J gene is TRBJ1-2, the V gene TRBV6-6; possible D gene TRBD1, 5 bases. In germline, CDR1 is MNHNY, CDR2 SVGAGI (reference sequence). This CDR3 has 12 amino acids. V lost 5 bases to trimming and J lost 4 bases, with 8 bases between them. In DNA, the CDR3 is TGTGCCAGCAGTGGGGGGGGCTATGGCTACACCTTC. Translating it yields CASSGGGYGYTF.

The V call is TRBV5-4, the J call TRBJ2-5; D perhaps matches TRBD2 (6 bases). The V and J ends lost 3 bases and 3 bases respectively, with 15 bases between them. The CDR3 runs 15 residues. Germline assignment: CDR1 SGHNT and CDR2 YYREEE (reference sequence). The CDR3 loop is CASSYSGSAKETQYF. In DNA form, the CDR3 reads TGTGCCAGCAGCTACTCCGGGAGCGCAAAAGAGACCCAGTACTTC. The whole variable domain, filled in from reference TRBV5-4 and TRBJ2-5, reads ETGVTQSPTHLIKTRGQQVTLRCSSQSGHNTVSWYQQALGQGPQFIFQYYREEENGRGNFPPRFSGLQFPNYSSELNVNALELDDSALYLCASSYSGSAKETQYFGPGTRLLVL.

The chain uses TRBV7-2 and TRBJ2-1; the D gene is possibly TRBD1 (6 bases). Trimming took 11 bases from V and 5 from J, leaving 19 bases between them. CDR3 length: 14 amino acids. Germline CDR1 reads SGHTA; CDR2 reads FQGNSA. CDR3: CAGSGYQGNNEQFF. In DNA form, the CDR3 reads TGTGCCGGAAGTGGGTACCAGGGGAACAATGAGCAGTTCTTC.

This clone turned up a few times. The chain has TRBV9 and TRBJ1-1, with D possibly matching TRBD1 (5 bases). The CDR3 is 14 residues long. Germline-derived CDR1 and CDR2 are SGDLS and YYNGEE. Between the trimmed V and J ends, which lost 0 bases and 5 bases, there was a span of 11 bases. This chain's CDR3 is CASSVAGEKTEAFF. The CDR3 bases are TGTGCCAGCAGCGTAGCGGGGGAGAAGACTGAAGCTTTCTTT.

The chain has TRBV2 and TRBJ2-2, with 14 nucleotides matching TRBD2. Per the germline V gene, CDR1 is SNHLY and CDR2 is FYNNEI. J gave up 6 bases and V 4 bases, and 10 bases lay outside the gene matches. The CDR3 runs 18 residues. The CDR3, as DNA: TGTGCCAGCAGTGCGAGCAGACTAGCGGGAGGGCAAGCCGGGGAGCTGTTTTTT. It translates to CASSASRLAGGQAGELFF.

V usage is TRBV30 and J usage is TRBJ2-1, with TRBD2 matching 12 bases. The CDR3 contains 15 residues. CDR1 and CDR2 (germline): GTSNPN, SVGIG (reference sequence). V trimming: 2 bases; J trimming: 7 bases; junction bases outside the gene matches: 6. The CDR3 DNA is TGTGCCTGGAGTCCTAGCGGGAGGGCCTCAAATGAGCAGTTCTTC. Translated, it gives CAWSPSGRASNEQFF. Using reference TRBV30 and TRBJ2-1 for the parts outside the CDR3, the full variable domain is SQTIHQWPATLVQPVGSPLSLECTVEGTSNPNLYWYRQAAGRGLQLLFYSVGIGQISSEVPQNLSASRPQDRQFILSSKKLLLSDSGFYLCAWSPSGRASNEQFFGPGTRLTVL.

This sequence joins TRBV10-3 and TRBJ2-7; D is possibly TRBD1 (5 bases). The CDR3 length is 14 residues. V lost 11 bases, J lost 3 bases, and 20 bases lay in between. Germline V CDR1 and CDR2: ENHRY, SYGVKD. As DNA, the CDR3 is TGTGCCGTCTCTCAGGGCCGACTCCACTACGAGCAGTACTTC. This codes for CAVSQGRLHYEQYF.

The chain joins TRBV4-1 to TRBJ1-6; TRBD1 might be the D (5 bases). Germline V lookup: CDR1 MGHRA, CDR2 YSYEKL. This CDR3 region has 16 residues. Deletions cut 1 base from V and 10 bases from J, with 17 bases between. Here the CDR3 DNA reads TGCGCCAGCAGCCAAGGGACCGGGGGAGGGAACTCACCCCTCCACTTT. Protein product: CASSQGTGGGNSPLHF.

The sample holds one count of this clone. This sequence joins TRBV2 and TRBJ2-3; 13 positions match TRBD2. The CDR3 sequence is 16 residues long. Germline V lookup: CDR1 SNHLY, CDR2 FYNNEI. The V segment lost 3 bases and the J segment 3 bases; nucleotides outside the gene matches: 3. The CDR3 spells CASSDLLAGGTDTQYF. CDR3 bases: TGTGCCAGCAGTGATTTACTAGCGGGAGGGACAGATACGCAGTATTTT.

V gene TRBV2 combines with J gene TRBJ2-7, with 7 bases identical to TRBD1. The CDR3 contains 15 residues. Germline trimming cut 6 bases from V and 7 bases from J; bases unmatched to any gene: 15. The V gene's germline CDR1 is SNHLY and CDR2 FYNNEI. CDR3 DNA sequence: TGTGCCAGCAGCGGGCCTAACAGGGGCGAATGGGAGCAGTACTTC. It encodes CASSGPNRGEWEQYF.

This clone was seen a single time. The V gene is TRBV2, the J gene TRBJ1-1, with D unresolved. Germline lookup yields CDR1 SNHLY and CDR2 FYNNEI. This CDR3 region has 13 residues. Trimming removed 8 bases at V and 0 bases at J, with 10 bases between. In DNA form, the CDR3 reads TGTGCCAGCCTAGCTCCTTTGAACACTGAAGCTTTCTTT. Protein sequence: CASLAPLNTEAFF. Combining the CDR3 with reference TRBV2 and TRBJ1-1 gives the whole variable domain EPEVTQTPSHQVTQMGQEVILRCVPISNHLYFYWYRQILGQKVEFLVSFYNNEISEKSEIFDDQFSVERPDGSNFTLKIRSTKLEDSAMYFCASLAPLNTEAFFGQGTRLTVV.

The chain uses TRBV7-9 and TRBJ2-4; no reliable D call. The CDR3 length is 15 residues. V gave up 5 bases and J gave up 0 bases, with 11 bases separating them. Germline V lookup: CDR1 SEHNR, CDR2 FQNEAQ (reference sequence). CDR3 DNA: TGTGCCAGCAGCATTGACAACTTAGCCAAAAACATTCAGTACTTC. Protein: CASSIDNLAKNIQYF.

The rearrangement joins TRBV7-9 to TRBJ1-6; tentative D call: TRBD1 (5 bases). This CDR3 has 15 amino acids. The germline V gene has CDR1 SEHNR and CDR2 FQNEAQ (reference sequence). V lost 6 bases and J lost 0, with 9 bases in between. In DNA form, the CDR3 reads TGTGCCAGCAGTCAGGGAGACTCCTATAATTCACCCCTCCACTTT. Translation: CASSQGDSYNSPLHF. The full variable domain, rest sourced from reference TRBV7-9 and TRBJ1-6, is DTGVSQNPRHKITKRGQNVTFRCDPISEHNRLYWYRQTLGQGPEFLTYFQNEAQLEKSRLLSDRFSAERPKGSFSTLEIQRTEQGDSAMYLCASSQGDSYNSPLHFGNGTRLTVT.